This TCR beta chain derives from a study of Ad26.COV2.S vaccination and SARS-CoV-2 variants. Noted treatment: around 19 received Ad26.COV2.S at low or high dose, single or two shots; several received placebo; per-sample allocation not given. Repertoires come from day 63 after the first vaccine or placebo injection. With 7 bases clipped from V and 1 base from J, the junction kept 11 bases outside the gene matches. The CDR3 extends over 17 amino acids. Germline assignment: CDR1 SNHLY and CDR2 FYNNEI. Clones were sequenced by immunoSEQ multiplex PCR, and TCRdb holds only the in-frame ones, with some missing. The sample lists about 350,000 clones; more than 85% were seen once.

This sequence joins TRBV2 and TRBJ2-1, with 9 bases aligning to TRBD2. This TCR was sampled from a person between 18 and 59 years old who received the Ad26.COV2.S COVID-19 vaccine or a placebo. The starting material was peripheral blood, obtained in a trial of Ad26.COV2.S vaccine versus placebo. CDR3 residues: CASKDQRGALSYNEQFF. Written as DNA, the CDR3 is TGTGCCAGCAAGGATCAGCGGGGGGCCTTGTCCTACAATGAGCAGTTCTTC.